This T cell receptor beta chain appears in the sequencing data of a study of cytomegalovirus exposure and HLA in healthy donors. Study results and caveats: HLA restriction was apparent for most CMV-associated TCR beta chains in a later analysis. Reportedly, cytomegalovirus status was diagnosed with high sensitivity and specificity.

Primers for the PCR totalled 60 Vbeta and 13 Jbeta. Repertoires were generated with immunoSEQ multiplex PCR, while TCRdb's copy carries only in-frame clones and drops some. The sample shows fewer than 200,000 clones, around 75% of them seen only once. In regard to this clone: Its antigen is not identified.

The V end lost 5 bases, the J end lost 0 bases, and 13 bases lay between the germline ends. This CDR3 is 15 amino acids long. Germline CDR1 reads LNHDA; CDR2 reads SQIVND (reference sequence). Nominally healthy donors were sampled, though unrecorded immune exposures were likely. The V and J genes are TRBV19 and TRBJ1-1; D gene ambiguous. The TCR was taken from a male donor in good health and CMV-seronegative. The specimen was PBMCs. The CDR3 reads CASSPQQIMNTEAFF. DNA for the CDR3: TGTGCCAGTAGTCCTCAACAGATCATGAACACTGAAGCTTTCTTT.